A selection of T cell receptor beta chains follows, all from one sample in a study of blood T cell repertoires in COVID-19. Clones were read by immunoSEQ multiplex PCR, and TCRdb kept only the in-frame ones, dropping some. This table holds roughly 150,000 clones, 65% to 80% found once. The source material was PBMCs or T cells enriched from blood (not recorded which). These receptors originate from a woman in her 70s in a cohort exposed to, infected with or recovered from COVID-19 (not recorded which). Both conserved end residues are part of each CDR3.

V gene,J gene,CDR3 protein
TRBV27,TRBJ1-2,CARGGYGYTF
TRBV25-1,TRBJ1-5,CASSPQVNQPQHF
TRBV9,TRBJ2-5,CASSPRWTVQETQYF
TRBV5-4,TRBJ2-1,CASRISGTGSDEQFF
TRBV5-1,TRBJ1-2,CASSLDRVNYGYTF
TRBV5-1,TRBJ1-5,CASSSIGGEPQHF
TRBV12-5,TRBJ1-3,CASGLVLFQGLGNTIYF
TRBV30,TRBJ1-3,CAWSRTSGNTIYF
TRBV6-5,TRBJ2-7,CASSSPTATYEQYF
TRBV7-6,TRBJ1-3,CASSLGGASSGNTIYF
TRBV2,TRBJ2-3,CASSGGWGGTDTQYF
TRBV21-1,TRBJ2-5,CASSQTRGRGSQETQYF
TRBV15,TRBJ1-5,CATSRTGGGQPQHF
TRBV7-2,TRBJ2-7,CASSSLVTYEQYF
TRBV12-3/TRBV12-4,TRBJ2-1,CASSLGTPPEQFF
TRBV4-3,TRBJ2-3,CASSLDGRGDTQYF
TRBV3-1/TRBV3-2,TRBJ1-1,CASSRLSGDTEAFF
TRBV28,TRBJ1-5,CASSPYRVMGNQPQHF
TRBV19,TRBJ2-1,CASSDRHRAVDNEQFF
TRBV2,TRBJ1-4,CASRAGKGPSNEKLFF
TRBV27,TRBJ2-1,CASSTGYNEQFF
TRBV18,TRBJ2-7,CASSLTLRGEQYF
TRBV28,TRBJ2-2,CASSGDRGIGELFF
TRBV29-1,TRBJ2-2,CSVGTGVTGELFF
TRBV28,TRBJ2-7,CAGGLRGRAYEQYF
TRBV28,TRBJ1-1,CASSLPDRVTEAFF
TRBV19,TRBJ1-1,CASSTSRGDTEAFF
TRBV6-6,TRBJ2-1,CASSPLGLAGPNEQFF
TRBV5-1,TRBJ1-5,CASSLGLEGEPQHF
TRBV3-1/TRBV3-2,TRBJ2-1,CASSQVVGGGEQFF
TRBV28,TRBJ1-2,CASSLFAGPYGYTF
TRBV7-9,TRBJ2-5,CASSFGLAGGKTQYF
TRBV5-4,TRBJ1-4,CASSSNPGTGLLNEKLFF
TRBV28,TRBJ1-5,CASSMTGVSNQPQHF
TRBV14,TRBJ2-3,CASSQAGGRDTQYF
TRBV5-6,TRBJ2-7,CASSSRGTSGIVSYEQYF
TRBV5-1,TRBJ1-2,CASSFDSVYGYTF
TRBV29-1,TRBJ2-7,CSVEEGGNSYEQYF
TRBV19,TRBJ2-2,CASSYRQVNTGELFF
TRBV7-3,TRBJ2-1,CASSLGLAGGQYEQFF
TRBV7-2,TRBJ2-7,CASSLAGGPEQYF
TRBV11-2,TRBJ2-7,CASSSWTSRSGEQYF
TRBV5-4,TRBJ2-5,CASGKPGSGETQYF
TRBV2,TRBJ2-5,CATHETGPETQYF
TRBV5-4,TRBJ2-6,CASSGGAAPSGANVLTF
TRBV19,TRBJ2-1,CASPRRGRLAGSYNEQFF
TRBV27,TRBJ2-2,CASSLSGHGELFF
TRBV6-5,TRBJ2-7,CASSPTGGVFEQYF
TRBV18,TRBJ1-6,CASSPQQGLSYNSPLHF
TRBV27,TRBJ2-1,CASSPDRFGWKKFF
TRBV6-2/TRBV6-3,TRBJ2-5,CASSRQSGLAGFQETQYF
TRBV5-7,TRBJ1-1,CASSLVRGAQGSTEAFF
TRBV30,TRBJ2-3,CAWSARQTDTQYF
TRBV20-1,TRBJ2-1,CSASTSGRILQFF
TRBV4-2,TRBJ2-5,CASSPGLAGAIGETQYF
TRBV7-2,TRBJ2-5,CASSLEREGTQYF
TRBV7-2,TRBJ2-6,CASSLGRGLGANVLTF